The clone carrying this TCR beta chain qualifies as medium-sized. What it binds is unknown. Sample treatment: roughly 10-day PBMC culture with coronavirus spike peptide pools or control peptides (ViraFEST assay). This entry is derived from a study of vaccination and CD4 T cells after COVID-19. Looking at the study overall: Eight to ten convalescent patients had mild and one had severe PCR-confirmed SARS-CoV-2 disease. General study findings and limits: Median reactive clonotypes, those recognizing SARS-CoV-2, rose from around 20 to 38, not significantly.

CDR3 length: 13 amino acids. CDR1 is LNHDA, CDR2 SQIVND, per germline (reference sequence). The V and J ends lost 6 bases and 6 bases, in that order; junction bases with no gene match: 7. An Oncomine TCR Beta short-read assay was used to sequence the DNA from cultured CD4+ T cells. TCRdb used MiXCR to reprocess the PCR reads, holding one entry per CDR3 protein. The sample records roughly 3,900 distinct CDR3 sequences, about a fifth being singletons. The chain joins TRBV19 to TRBJ1-1; TRBD1 matches at 7 bases. The sequenced sample consisted of CD4+ T cells from blood, cultured in vitro. This receptor was taken from a human donor who had recovered from COVID-19. CDR3 sequence: CASRLTGRAEAFF. The CDR3 coding sequence is TGTGCCAGTAGGTTGACAGGGCGAGCTGAAGCTTTCTTT. Combining the CDR3 with reference TRBV19 and TRBJ1-1 gives the whole variable domain DGGITQSPKYLFRKEGQNVTLSCEQNLNHDAMYWYRQDPGQGLRLIYYSQIVNDFQKGDIAEGYSVSREKKESFPLTVTSAQKNPTAFYLCASRLTGRAEAFFGQGTRLTVV.